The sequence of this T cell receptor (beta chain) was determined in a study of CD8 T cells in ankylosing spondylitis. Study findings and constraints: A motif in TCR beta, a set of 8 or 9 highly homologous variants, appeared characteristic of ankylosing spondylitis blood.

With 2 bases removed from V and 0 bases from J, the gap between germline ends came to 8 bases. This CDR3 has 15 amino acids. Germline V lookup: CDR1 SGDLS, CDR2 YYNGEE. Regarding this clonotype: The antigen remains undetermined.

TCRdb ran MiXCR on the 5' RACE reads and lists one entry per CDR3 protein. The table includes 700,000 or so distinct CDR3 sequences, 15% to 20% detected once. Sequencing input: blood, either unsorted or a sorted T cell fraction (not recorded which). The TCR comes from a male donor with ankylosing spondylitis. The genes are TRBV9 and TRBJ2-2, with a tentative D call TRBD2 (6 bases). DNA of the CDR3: TGTGCCAGCAGCGTCCGGGGGTCGAACACCGGGGAGCTGTTTTTT. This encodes CASSVRGSNTGELFF.